This TCR beta chain was profiled in a study of CD4+ T cells in melanoma. Study-level findings and limits: CD8+ T cell, macrophage and B cell function reportedly correlated with neoantigen-specific CD4+ T cells. Diverse differentiation states were reported for melanoma neoantigen-specific CD4+ T cells.

The data were produced by immunoSEQ multiplex PCR, yet TCRdb's version contains in-frame clones alone and is incomplete. The sample has over 100,000 clones, approximately 90% seen once. The CDR3 is 15 amino acids. Trimming took 11 bases from V and 5 from J; bases not matched to a gene: 10. Germline lookup yields CDR1 SNHLY and CDR2 FYNNEI. Worth noting for this clone: Its antigen is undetermined.

Sequencing input: peripheral blood. This TCR was recovered from a human donor with melanoma. This chain joins TRBV2 and TRBJ2-3, with TRBD2 matching 13 bases. The CDR3 DNA reads TGTGCCGGAGGGGGACTAGCGGGGCCCGGAGATACGCAGTATTTT. Translating gives CAGGGLAGPGDTQYF.